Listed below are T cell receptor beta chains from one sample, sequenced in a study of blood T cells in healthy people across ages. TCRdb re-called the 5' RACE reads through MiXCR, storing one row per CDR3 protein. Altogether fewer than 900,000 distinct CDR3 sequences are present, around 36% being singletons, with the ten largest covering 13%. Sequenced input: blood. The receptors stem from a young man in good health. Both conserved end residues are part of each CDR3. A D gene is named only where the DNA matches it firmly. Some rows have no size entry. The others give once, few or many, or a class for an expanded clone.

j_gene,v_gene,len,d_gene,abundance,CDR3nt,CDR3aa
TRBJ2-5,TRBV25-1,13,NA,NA,TGTGCCAGCAGTGAGGGCCAGCGTACGACCCAGTACTTC,CASSEGQRTTQYF
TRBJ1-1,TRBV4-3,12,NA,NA,TGCGCCAGCAGCCGCTCGAACACTGAAGCTTTCTTT,CASSRSNTEAFF
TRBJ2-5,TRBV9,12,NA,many,TGTGCCAGCAGCGACCGGAGGGAGACCCAGTACTTC,CASSDRRETQYF
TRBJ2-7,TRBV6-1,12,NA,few,TGTGCCAGCAGTGAAGCGCTCACGGAGCAGTACTTC,CASSEALTEQYF
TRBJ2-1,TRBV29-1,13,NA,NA,TGCAGCGGGATAGCCTGGGGCTACAATGAGCAGTTCTTC,CSGIAWGYNEQFF
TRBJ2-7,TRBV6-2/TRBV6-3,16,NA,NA,TGTGCCAGCAAGCCCGCCCAGGGAGAGCGCTGGTACGAGCAGTACTTC,CASKPAQGERWYEQYF
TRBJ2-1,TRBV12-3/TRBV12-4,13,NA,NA,TGTGCCAGCAGTGACCGGGCCCTGAATGAGCAGTTCTTC,CASSDRALNEQFF
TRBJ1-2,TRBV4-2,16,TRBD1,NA,TGTGCCAGCAGCCAAGACCCGGGACAGGGTAGAGGTGGCTACACCTTC,CASSQDPGQGRGGYTF
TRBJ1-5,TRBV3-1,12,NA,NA,TGTGCCAGCAGCAACCCCAATCAGCCCCAGCATTTT,CASSNPNQPQHF
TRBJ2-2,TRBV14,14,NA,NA,TGTGCCAGTTCTTTACAGGGATGGACCGGGGAGCTGTTTTTT,CASSLQGWTGELFF
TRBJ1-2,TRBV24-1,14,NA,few,TGTGCCACCAGTGACCCAACAGAGAACTATGGCTACACCTTC,CATSDPTENYGYTF
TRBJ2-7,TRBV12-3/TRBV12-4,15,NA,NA,TGTGCCAGCAGCCCCCGGACAGATTTTCCCTACGAGCAGTACTTC,CASSPRTDFPYEQYF
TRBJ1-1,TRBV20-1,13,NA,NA,TGCAGTGCTAGATCCAGCCTGAACACTGAAGCTTTCTTT,CSARSSLNTEAFF